This TCR beta chain originates from a study of blood T cell repertoires in COVID-19. Study-wide background: Sources were T cells, B-cell-depleted T cells, or PBMCs; the material itself was cDNA or gDNA.

The repertoire was sequenced with immunoSEQ multiplex PCR; TCRdb's copy has only in-frame clones and lacks some. The sample consists of around 400,000 clones, around nine tenths of them appearing once. The V and J ends lost 3 bases and 5 bases, in that order; junction bases with no gene match: 3. Germline V gene data show CDR1 as SNHLY and CDR2 as FYNNEI. This CDR3 region has 13 residues. In the 2 weeks before study entry, exposed participants met a COVID-19 case, which was PCR-confirmed or clinician-diagnosed. In this sample, this clone turned up once. The clonotype comes from a woman aged 18-29 years who had been exposed to COVID-19. This chain connects TRBV2 to TRBJ2-7; TRBD2 agrees at 8 bases. The specimen sequenced was PBMCs or T cells enriched from blood (not recorded which). CDR3 sequence reads: CASSEGLGNEQYF. CDR3 in DNA: TGTGCCAGCAGTGAGGGACTAGGGAACGAGCAGTACTTC.